This T cell receptor (beta chain) emerged from a study of cytomegalovirus exposure and HLA in healthy donors. PCR employed 60 Vbeta and 13 Jbeta primers. Sequencing was performed with immunoSEQ multiplex PCR; in TCRdb, only in-frame clones are kept and a portion is missing. Found here are 160,000 or so clones, 82% of them singletons; the top ten hold 0.5% to 0.55%. V lost 4 bases and J lost 8, with 15 bases in between. The CDR3 contains 13 residues. In germline, CDR1 is SGDLS, CDR2 YYNGEE. The source material was PBMCs. The chain uses TRBV9 and TRBJ1-1; D is ambiguous. This TCR came from a woman aged 50 to 65 in good health and CMV-seronegative. The CDR3 reads CASSPADSTEAFF. Here the CDR3 DNA reads TGTGCCAGCAGCCCCGCAGACTCTACCGAAGCTTTCTTT.